One and the same sample provided the 6 T cell receptor beta chains below, sequenced in a study of cytomegalovirus exposure and HLA in healthy donors. This PCR relied on a set of 60 Vbeta primers and 13 Jbeta primers. Using immunoSEQ multiplex PCR, the repertoire was profiled, and TCRdb retains in-frame clones only, with some absent. This repertoire shows about 200,000 clones, 86% found once; its top ten account for around 0.3%. Sequencing input: PBMCs. All receptors derive from a woman aged 25 to 39 in good health and CMV-seronegative.

This clone was seen more than once but under ten times. The V gene is TRBV29-1, the J gene TRBJ2-3; 7 bases are a match to TRBD1. This CDR3 is 13 amino acids long. The V segment lost 4 bases and the J segment 1 base; nucleotides outside the gene matches: 2. Per germline, CDR1 SQVTM and CDR2 ANQGSEA. In DNA, the CDR3 is TGCAGCGTTGGAACAGGGGGCACAGATACGCAGTATTTT. As protein: CSVGTGGTDTQYF.

This clone was seen once. The rearrangement uses TRBV9 and TRBJ2-1, with 11 bases lining up with TRBD2. V lost 4 bases to trimming and J lost 5 bases; unmatched junction nucleotides: 2. Looked up from germline, CDR1 is SGDLS and CDR2 is YYNGEE. There are 14 residues in the CDR3. In nucleotides, the CDR3 is TGTGCCAGCAGCCCGGGACTAGCGGACAATGAGCAGTTCTTC. This gives the protein CASSPGLADNEQFF.

The chain links TRBV27 to TRBJ2-7; 10 nucleotides match TRBD1. From germline, CDR1 is MNHEY and CDR2 SMNVEV (reference sequence). The V and J ends lost 6 bases and 7 bases, in that order; junction bases with no gene match: 9. The CDR3 contains 14 residues. CDR3 bases: TGTGCCAGCAGCCGACAGGGGGCGCTTTGGGAGCAGTACTTC. Its protein is CASSRQGALWEQYF.

Turning to this clone: A read error is likely, as this CDR3 ends without the conserved phenylalanine or tryptophan. The DNA is left out, because the CDR3 cannot be placed on it with certainty; the CDR3 is given as TCRdb lists it. The chain links TRBV27 to TRBJ1-1; the table's TRBD1 call for D was not verified on the DNA. CDR1 and CDR2 (germline): MNHEY, SMNVEV (reference sequence). The CDR3 comprises 10 residues, both ends counted. CDR3 region: CASSCFRAQE.

This chain links TRBV6-6 with TRBJ2-5; D may be TRBD1 (6 bases). The J call is uncertain, as TRBJ2-7 better fits the DNA end. The CDR3 extends over 16 amino acids. Per the germline V gene, CDR1 is MNHNY and CDR2 is SVGAGI (reference sequence). CDR3 DNA: TGTGCCAGCAGCATCCTCTCCGGGACATTCTCGTACGAGCAGTACTTC. Protein: CASSILSGTFSYEQYF.

This clone has a single count. The J gene is TRBJ2-1, the V gene TRBV7-9; TRBD2 matches at 8 bases. Per germline, CDR1 SEHNR and CDR2 FQNEAQ (reference sequence). The CDR3 is made up of 15 amino acids. V dropped 5 bases and J dropped 6; count of bases not matched to a gene: 9. In DNA, the CDR3 is TGTGCCAGCAGCACCCTATCCGGGACTAGCAATGAGCAGTTCTTC. Protein product: CASSTLSGTSNEQFF.